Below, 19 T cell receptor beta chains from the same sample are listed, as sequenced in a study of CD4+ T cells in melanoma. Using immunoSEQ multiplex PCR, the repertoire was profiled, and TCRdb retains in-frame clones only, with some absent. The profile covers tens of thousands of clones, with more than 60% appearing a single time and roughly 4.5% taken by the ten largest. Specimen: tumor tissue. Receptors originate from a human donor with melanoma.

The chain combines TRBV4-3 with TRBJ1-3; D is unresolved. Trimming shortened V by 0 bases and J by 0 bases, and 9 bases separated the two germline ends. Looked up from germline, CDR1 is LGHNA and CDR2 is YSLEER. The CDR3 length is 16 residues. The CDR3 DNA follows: TGCGCCAGCAGCCAAGACCCGCCGTACTCTGGAAACACCATATATTTT. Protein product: CASSQDPPYSGNTIYF.

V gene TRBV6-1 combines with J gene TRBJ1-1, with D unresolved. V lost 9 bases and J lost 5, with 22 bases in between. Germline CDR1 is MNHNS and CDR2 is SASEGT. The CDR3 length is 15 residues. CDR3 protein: CASQRPVRVETEAFF. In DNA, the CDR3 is TGTGCCAGTCAGCGGCCGGTTAGGGTAGAGACTGAAGCTTTCTTT.

The CDR3 DNA is TGTGCCAGCACCGTTCCGGGACAGGGGGGTGGTAACACTGAAGCTTTCTTT. This codes for CASTVPGQGGGNTEAFF. This chain uses TRBV28 with TRBJ1-1, with 11 positions matching TRBD1. Trimming removed 7 bases from V and 2 bases from J; junction bases left unmatched: 12. From germline, CDR1 is MDHEN and CDR2 SYDVKM. The CDR3 loop spans 17 amino acids.

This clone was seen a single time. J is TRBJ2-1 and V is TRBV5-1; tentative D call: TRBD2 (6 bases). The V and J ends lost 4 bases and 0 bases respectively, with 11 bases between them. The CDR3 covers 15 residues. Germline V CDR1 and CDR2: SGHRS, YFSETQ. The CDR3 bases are TGCGCCAGCAGCCCCGGAGGGAGCTCCTACAATGAGCAGTTCTTC. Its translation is CASSPGGSSYNEQFF.

Written as DNA, the CDR3 is TGTGCCATCAGTGCGGAGGGTCCGAACACTGAAGCTTTCTTT. Translated, it gives CAISAEGPNTEAFF. This chain links TRBV10-3 with TRBJ1-1; D is ambiguous. This CDR3 contains 14 residues. The V gene lost 4 bases and the J gene lost 1 base, with 10 bases spanning the gap. CDR1 and CDR2 (germline): ENHRY, SYGVKD.

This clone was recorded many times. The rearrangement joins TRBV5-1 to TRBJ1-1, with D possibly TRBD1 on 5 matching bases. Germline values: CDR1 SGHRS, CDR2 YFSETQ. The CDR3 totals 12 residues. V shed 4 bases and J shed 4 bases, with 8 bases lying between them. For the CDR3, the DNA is TGCGCCAGCAGCATCCAGGGCACTGAAGCTTTCTTT. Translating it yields CASSIQGTEAFF.

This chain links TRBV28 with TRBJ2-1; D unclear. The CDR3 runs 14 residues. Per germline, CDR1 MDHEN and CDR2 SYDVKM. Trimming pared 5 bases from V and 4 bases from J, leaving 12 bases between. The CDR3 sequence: CASSPPAGYNEQFF. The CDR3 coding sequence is TGTGCCAGCAGTCCTCCGGCCGGGTACAATGAGCAGTTCTTC.

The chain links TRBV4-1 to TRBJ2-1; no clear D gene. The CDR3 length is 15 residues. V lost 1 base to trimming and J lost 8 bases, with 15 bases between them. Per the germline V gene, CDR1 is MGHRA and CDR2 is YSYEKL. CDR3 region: CASSQVPVPGDEQFF. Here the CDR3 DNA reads TGCGCCAGCAGCCAAGTCCCCGTCCCTGGAGATGAGCAGTTCTTC.

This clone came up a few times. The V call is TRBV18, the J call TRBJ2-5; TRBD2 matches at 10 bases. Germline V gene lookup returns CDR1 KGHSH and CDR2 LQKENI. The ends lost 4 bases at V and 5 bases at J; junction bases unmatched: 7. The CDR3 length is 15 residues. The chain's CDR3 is CASSQERGGRETQYF. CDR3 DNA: TGTGCCAGCTCACAGGAGCGGGGGGGCCGCGAGACCCAGTACTTC.

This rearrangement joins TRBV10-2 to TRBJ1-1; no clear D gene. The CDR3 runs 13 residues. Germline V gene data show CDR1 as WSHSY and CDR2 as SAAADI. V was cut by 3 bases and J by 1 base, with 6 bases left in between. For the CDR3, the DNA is TGCGCCAGCAGTGATTATCGGAACACTGAAGCTTTCTTT. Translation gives CASSDYRNTEAFF.

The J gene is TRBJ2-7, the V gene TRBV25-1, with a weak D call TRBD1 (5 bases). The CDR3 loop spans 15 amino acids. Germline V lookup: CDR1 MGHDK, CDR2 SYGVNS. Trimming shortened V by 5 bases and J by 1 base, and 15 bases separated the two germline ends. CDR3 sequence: CASSPPGLRSYEQYF. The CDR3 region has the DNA TGTGCCAGCAGTCCCCCAGGGCTCAGATCCTACGAGCAGTACTTC.

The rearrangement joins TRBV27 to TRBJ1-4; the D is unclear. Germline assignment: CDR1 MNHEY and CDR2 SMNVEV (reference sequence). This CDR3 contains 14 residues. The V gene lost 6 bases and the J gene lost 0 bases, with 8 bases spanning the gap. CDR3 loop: CASRSQATNEKLFF. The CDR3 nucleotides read TGTGCCAGCAGATCTCAGGCAACTAATGAAAAACTGTTTTTT.

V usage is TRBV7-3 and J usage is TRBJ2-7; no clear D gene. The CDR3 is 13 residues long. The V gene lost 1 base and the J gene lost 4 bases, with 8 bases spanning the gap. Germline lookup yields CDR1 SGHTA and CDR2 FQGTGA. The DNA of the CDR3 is TGTGCCAGCAGCTTAAATCCGCTGTACGAGCAGTACTTC. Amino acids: CASSLNPLYEQYF. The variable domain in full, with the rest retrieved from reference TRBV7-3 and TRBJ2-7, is GAGVSQTPSNKVTEKGKYVELRCDPISGHTALYWYRQSLGQGPEFLIYFQGTGAADDSGLPNDRFFAVRPEGSVSTLKIQRTERGDSAVYLCASSLNPLYEQYFGPGTRLTVT.

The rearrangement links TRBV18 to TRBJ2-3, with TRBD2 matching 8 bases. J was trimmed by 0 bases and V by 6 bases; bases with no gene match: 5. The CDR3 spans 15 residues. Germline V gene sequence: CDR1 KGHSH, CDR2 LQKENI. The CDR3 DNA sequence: TGTGCCAGCTCCCGGACTAGCATTAGCACAGATACGCAGTATTTT. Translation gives CASSRTSISTDTQYF.

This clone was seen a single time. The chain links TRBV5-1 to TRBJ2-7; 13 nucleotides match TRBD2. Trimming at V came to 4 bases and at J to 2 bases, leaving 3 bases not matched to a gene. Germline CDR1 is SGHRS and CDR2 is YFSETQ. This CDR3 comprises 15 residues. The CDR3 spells CASSATSGGTYEQYF. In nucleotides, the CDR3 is TGCGCCAGCAGCGCGACTAGCGGGGGGACCTACGAGCAGTACTTC.

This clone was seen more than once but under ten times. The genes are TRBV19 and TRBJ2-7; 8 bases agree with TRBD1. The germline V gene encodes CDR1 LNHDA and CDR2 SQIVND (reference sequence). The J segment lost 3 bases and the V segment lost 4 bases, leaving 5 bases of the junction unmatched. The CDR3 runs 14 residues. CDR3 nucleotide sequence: TGTGCCAGTAGTAGAACCGGGACAGGCTACGAGCAGTACTTC. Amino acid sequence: CASSRTGTGYEQYF.

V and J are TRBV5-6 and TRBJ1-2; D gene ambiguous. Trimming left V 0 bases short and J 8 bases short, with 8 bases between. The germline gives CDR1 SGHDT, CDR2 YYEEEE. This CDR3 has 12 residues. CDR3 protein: CASSLGILGYTF. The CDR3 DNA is TGTGCCAGCAGCTTGGGTATCCTGGGCTACACCTTC.

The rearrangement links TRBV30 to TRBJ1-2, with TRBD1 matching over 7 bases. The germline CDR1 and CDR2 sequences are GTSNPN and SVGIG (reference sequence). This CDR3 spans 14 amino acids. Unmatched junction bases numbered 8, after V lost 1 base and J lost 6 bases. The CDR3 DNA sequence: TGTGCCTGGAGTGGGGAGGGGACAGCGAATGGCTACACCTTC. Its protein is CAWSGEGTANGYTF.

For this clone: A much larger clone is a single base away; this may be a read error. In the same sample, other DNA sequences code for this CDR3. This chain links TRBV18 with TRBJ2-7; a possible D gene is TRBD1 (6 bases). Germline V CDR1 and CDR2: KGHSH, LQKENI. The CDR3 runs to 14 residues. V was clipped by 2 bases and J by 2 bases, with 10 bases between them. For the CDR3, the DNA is TGTGCCAGCTCACCAAGGCAGGGGACCTACGAGCAGTACTTC. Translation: CASSPRQGTYEQYF.